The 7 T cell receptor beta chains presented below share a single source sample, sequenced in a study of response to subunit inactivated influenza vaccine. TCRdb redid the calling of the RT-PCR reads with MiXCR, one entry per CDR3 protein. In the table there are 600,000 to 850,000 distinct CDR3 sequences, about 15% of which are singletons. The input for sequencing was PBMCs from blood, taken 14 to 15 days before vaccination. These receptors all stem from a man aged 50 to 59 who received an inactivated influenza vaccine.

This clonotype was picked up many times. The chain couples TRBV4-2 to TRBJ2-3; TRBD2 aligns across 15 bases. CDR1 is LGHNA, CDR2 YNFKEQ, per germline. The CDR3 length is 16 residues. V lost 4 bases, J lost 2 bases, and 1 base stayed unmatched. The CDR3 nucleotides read TGTGCCAGCAGCCGGACTAGCGGGGGGGACACAGATACGCAGTATTTT. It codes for CASSRTSGGDTDTQYF.

Here the CDR3 DNA reads TGTGCCAGCAGTTTTCTAGCCAGCTCCTACAATGAGCAGTACTTC. Its protein is CASSFLASSYNEQYF. The chain employs TRBV28 and TRBJ2-1, with a tentative D call TRBD2 (5 bases). The end of the DNA aligns better with TRBJ2-7, so the J call may be wrong. This CDR3 comprises 15 residues. Germline V lookup: CDR1 MDHEN, CDR2 SYDVKM.

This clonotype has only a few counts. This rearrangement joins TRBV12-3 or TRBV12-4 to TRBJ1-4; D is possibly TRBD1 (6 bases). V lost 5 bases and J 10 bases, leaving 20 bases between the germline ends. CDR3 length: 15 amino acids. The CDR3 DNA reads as TGTGCCAGCAGTATCCAGGGAGGGGGTTCTGGAAAACTGTTTTTT. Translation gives CASSIQGGGSGKLFF.

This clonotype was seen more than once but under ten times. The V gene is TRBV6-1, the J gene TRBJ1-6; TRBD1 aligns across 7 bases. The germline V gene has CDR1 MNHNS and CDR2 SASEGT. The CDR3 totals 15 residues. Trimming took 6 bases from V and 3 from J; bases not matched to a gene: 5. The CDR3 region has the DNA TGTGCCAGCAGAGGGGACAGCAACTATAATTCACCCCTCCACTTT. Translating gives CASRGDSNYNSPLHF.

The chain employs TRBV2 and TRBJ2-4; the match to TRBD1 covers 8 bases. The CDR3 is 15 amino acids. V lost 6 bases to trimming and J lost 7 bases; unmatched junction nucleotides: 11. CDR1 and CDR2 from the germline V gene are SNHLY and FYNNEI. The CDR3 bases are TGTGCCAGCAGCCTACGACAGGGGAAAGGGAACATTCAGTACTTC. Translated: CASSLRQGKGNIQYF.

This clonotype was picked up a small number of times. For the CDR3, the DNA is TGTGCCAGTAAGGACCAGGGAGATTTGGTGCAGTACTTC. This encodes CASKDQGDLVQYF. The rearrangement links TRBV19 to TRBJ2-7; D may correspond to TRBD1 or TRBD2 (5 bases each). Germline CDR1 is LNHDA and CDR2 is SQIVND (reference sequence). V was trimmed by 7 bases and J by 9 bases, leaving 19 bases between them. CDR3 length: 13 residues.

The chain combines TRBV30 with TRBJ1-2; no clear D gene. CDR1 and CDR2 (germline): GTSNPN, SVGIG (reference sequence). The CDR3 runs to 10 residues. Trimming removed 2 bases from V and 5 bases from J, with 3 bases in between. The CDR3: CAWSQYGYTF. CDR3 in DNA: TGTGCCTGGAGTCAGTATGGCTACACCTTC.